This is a list of T cell receptor beta chains from one sample in a study of OX40 agonist ivuxolimab in advanced cancers. Assay: immunoSEQ multiplex PCR; the TCRdb copy retains only in-frame clones and omits some. The sample shows more than 35,000 clones, approximately 80% of them seen only once. Sample: CD4+ or CD8+ T cells sorted from blood, taken in a trial of the OX40 agonist ivuxolimab. The receptors were gathered from an adult with an advanced solid tumor such as melanoma, head and neck, liver or kidney cancer. CDR3s include the opening cysteine and the closing phenylalanine or tryptophan. Each record gives: V gene, clone size, D gene, J gene, CDR3 protein, CDR3 DNA. D genes are given only for firm matches. Clone sizes are given selectively: once, few, many, or a class where the clone is expanded.

>TRBV9|few|TRBD2|TRBJ2-3
CASSVAVGAGRSGVDSTDTQYF
TGTGCCAGCAGCGTAGCGGTTGGGGCAGGGAGGAGCGGGGTGGACAGCACAGATACGCAGTATTTT
>TRBV5-4|.|.|TRBJ2-5
CASSLLATQETQYF
TGTGCCAGCAGCCTCCTAGCGACCCAAGAGACCCAGTACTTC
>TRBV11-2|.|TRBD2|TRBJ2-1
CASNERGGSYNEQFF
TGTGCCAGCAACGAACGGGGGGGTTCCTACAATGAGCAGTTCTTC
>TRBV7-8|.|TRBD2|TRBJ2-3
CASSAQSLADLRTDTQYF
TGTGCCAGCAGCGCCCAGTCACTAGCGGACCTACGCACAGATACGCAGTATTTT
>TRBV29-1|.|TRBD2|TRBJ2-1
CSVRSQRGVNEQFF
TGCAGCGTCCGGTCCCAGCGGGGAGTCAATGAGCAGTTCTTC
>TRBV21-1|.|.|TRBJ1-4
CASSKVREATNEKLFF
TGTGCCAGCAGCAAAGTGAGGGAAGCAACTAATGAAAAACTGTTTTTT
>TRBV10-2|.|.|TRBJ1-1
CASRSENNWDGKAFF
TGCGCCAGCCGCAGTGAGAATAATTGGGACGGGAAAGCTTTCTTT
>TRBV27|.|.|TRBJ2-5
CASSFSAGSQETQYF
TGTGCCAGCAGTTTTTCCGCGGGATCCCAAGAGACCCAGTACTTC
>TRBV30|few|.|TRBJ2-3
CAWRGAWDTQYF
TGTGCCTGGAGGGGGGCTTGGGATACGCAGTATTTT
>TRBV7-9|.|TRBD1|TRBJ2-7
CASSWGDRGTYEQYF
TGTGCCAGCAGCTGGGGGGACAGGGGCACCTACGAGCAGTACTTC
>TRBV19|.|.|TRBJ2-1
CASSRTGIGTRFGNEQFF
TGTGCCAGTAGTAGGACAGGGATAGGGACTAGATTCGGCAATGAGCAGTTCTTC
>TRBV6-1|once|TRBD2|TRBJ2-7
CASNHVSGSGYEQYF
TGTGCCAGCAACCACGTTAGCGGGAGCGGATACGAGCAGTACTTC
>TRBV1|.|.|TRBJ1-5
CTSSQEKRGRDQPQHF
TGCACCAGCAGCCAAGAGAAAAGGGGGCGCGATCAGCCCCAGCATTTT
>TRBV5-1|.|.|TRBJ1-2
CASTPGGQNYGYTF
TGCGCCAGCACCCCGGGAGGGCAGAACTATGGCTACACCTTC